Sequencing of this TCR beta chain was carried out in a study of T-cell reconstitution after alpha-beta-depleted transplantation in children. Broader study findings: By one year post-transplant, T-cell counts and diversity largely arose from T cells that were newly produced. Reported findings indicate that, about two months after transplant, alpha-beta T cells came from several hundred expanded clones, which were derived from non-depleted graft cells.

There are a few counts of this clonotype. The antigen is not known. CDR3 length: 19 residues. Germline assignment: CDR1 MNHEY and CDR2 SVGAGI. Trimming took 2 bases from V and 7 from J; bases not matched to a gene: 13. Unique molecular identifiers were used in preparing the TCRbeta library. TCRdb analysed the PCR reads with MiXCR anew, one entry per CDR3 protein. Here the sample spans just over 950,000 distinct CDR3 sequences, roughly 29% being singletons. This clonotype originated in a boy under two years old who had a stem cell transplant for SCID, so the T cells may come from the graft donor. The V call is TRBV6-5, the J call TRBJ2-6; TRBD1 matches 11 bases. The sample in question was PBMCs, mostly from graft donor cells, obtained 360 days after TCRalphabeta/CD19-depleted stem cell transplant. CDR3: CASSYLSAGQGVGANVLTF. The DNA of the CDR3 is TGTGCCAGCAGTTACCTGAGCGCGGGACAGGGGGTCGGAGCCAACGTCCTGACTTTC.